This T cell receptor (beta chain) came from a study of T-cell memory formation after mild COVID-19. Study at large: Among the donors, TCR clusters were largely specific to each donor. Regarding the study as a whole: CD4/CD8 balance held among clones contracting day 15 to 85, and later expanders leaned CD4+.

Using constant-segment primers, 5'RACE produced TCR alpha and TCR beta cDNA libraries carrying sample barcodes and UMIs. TCRdb independently ran MiXCR on the 5' RACE reads; one entry per CDR3 protein. The data show about 560,000 distinct CDR3 sequences, roughly 17% seen once. A few counts support this clonotype. As yet, its antigen is unknown. V shed 0 bases and J shed 7 bases, with 13 bases lying between them. The CDR3 length is 16 residues. Germline V gene lookup returns CDR1 LGHNA and CDR2 YNFKEQ. This chain links TRBV4-2 with TRBJ1-6, with D possibly TRBD1 on 6 matching bases. This receptor was obtained from an adult woman who had mild COVID-19 (a few samples of this study predate the infection). Cell type and time point are not known. The sequenced sample consisted of PBMCs or a T cell subset sorted from them (not recorded which). For the CDR3, the DNA is TGTGCCAGCAGCCAAGAATTGACAGGCGTGAATTCACCCCTCCACTTT. Its translation: CASSQELTGVNSPLHF.